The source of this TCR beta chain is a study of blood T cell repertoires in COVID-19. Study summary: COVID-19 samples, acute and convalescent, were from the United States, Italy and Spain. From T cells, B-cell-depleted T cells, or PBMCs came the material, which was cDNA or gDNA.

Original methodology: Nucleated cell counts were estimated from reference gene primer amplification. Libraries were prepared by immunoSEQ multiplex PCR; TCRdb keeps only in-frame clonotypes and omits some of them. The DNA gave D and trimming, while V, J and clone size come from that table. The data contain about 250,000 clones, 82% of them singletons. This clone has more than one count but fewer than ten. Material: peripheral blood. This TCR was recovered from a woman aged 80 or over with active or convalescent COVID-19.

As DNA, the CDR3 is TGTGCCAGCAGTTTGCAGGGGGGCTACTATGGCTACACCTTC. It yields the protein CASSLQGGYYGYTF. V gene TRBV28 combines with J gene TRBJ1-2; 7 bases agree with TRBD1. The V and J ends lost 3 bases and 3 bases, in that order; junction bases with no gene match: 4. The CDR3 is made up of 14 amino acids. Germline CDR1 is MDHEN and CDR2 is SYDVKM.